This T cell receptor (beta chain) was retrieved from a study of high-grade serous ovarian cancer treatment subgroups. Tumor samples were obtained before definitive surgery or chemotherapy. Produced via immunoSEQ multiplex PCR; TCRdb's table is partial and in-frame only. Of approximately 40,000 clones listed, approximately 80% were seen once; the top ten hold 3.1%. This CDR3 comprises 15 residues. V was trimmed by 3 bases and J by 0 bases, leaving 12 bases between them. Germline values: CDR1 MNHEY, CDR2 SMNVEV (reference sequence). Only a few counts were recorded for this clone. The antigen is undetermined. Study-wide findings and caveats: CDR1 and CDR2 were left unanalyzed; analyses focused on CDR3. Different patients shared almost no repertoire; same-patient tumors shared about 0.1 to 0.79.

The sequence came from a human donor with high-grade serous ovarian cancer. V is TRBV27 and J is TRBJ2-7; perhaps TRBD2 as D (5 bases). Sequenced material: tumor tissue. The CDR3 region has the DNA TGTGCCAGCAGTTTTGATGGGAGCGACTCCTACGAGCAGTACTTC. This translates into CASSFDGSDSYEQYF.